Below are 7 T cell receptor beta chains sequenced from a single sample in a study of T cell responses to AZD1222 COVID-19 vaccine. The protocol was immunoSEQ multiplex PCR, while the TCRdb copy is restricted to in-frame clones and leaves out a portion. The table lists around 190,000 clones, about 86% of them singletons. The source was peripheral blood, collected 28 days after the second AZD1222 dose. All receptors come from an adult who received the AZD1222 COVID-19 vaccine.

The V gene is TRBV6-6, the J gene TRBJ2-7, with a weak D call TRBD1 (7 bases). V lost 6 bases and J lost 3, with 12 bases in between. The CDR3 consists of 13 residues. The V gene's germline CDR1 is MNHNY and CDR2 SVGAGI (reference sequence). CDR3: CASSRGTDYEQYF. The CDR3 nucleotides read TGTGCCAGCAGCCGCGGGACAGACTACGAGCAGTACTTC.

This clone showed up just once. This sequence joins TRBV7-2 and TRBJ1-1; the D gene is possibly TRBD1 (5 bases). CDR1 and CDR2 (germline): SGHTA, FQGNSA. CDR3 length: 13 amino acids. V gave up 3 bases and J gave up 2 bases, with 7 bases separating them. The CDR3 here is CASSFGGNTEAFF. The CDR3 DNA reads as TGTGCCAGCAGCTTTGGGGGAAACACTGAAGCTTTCTTT.

This chain uses TRBV7-2 with TRBJ1-2; TRBD1 is a possible D gene (6 bases). The CDR3 loop spans 16 amino acids. The V and J ends lost 1 base and 6 bases respectively, with 18 bases between them. Germline values: CDR1 SGHTA, CDR2 FQGNSA. The chain's CDR3 is CASSLEYRDGSNGYTF. DNA for the CDR3: TGTGCCAGCAGCTTAGAATACAGGGACGGATCCAATGGCTACACCTTC.

This clone has just one count. This chain uses TRBV7-2 with TRBJ2-7; tentatively, D is TRBD1 or TRBD2 (5 bases each). The germline V and J ends were trimmed by 3 bases and 0 bases, with 12 bases remaining between them. The CDR3 runs to 15 residues. Germline-derived CDR1 and CDR2 are SGHTA and FQGNSA. In DNA form, the CDR3 reads TGTGCCAGCAGCTTGGGACGGCTCAGCTCCTACGAGCAGTACTTC. Protein sequence: CASSLGRLSSYEQYF. The full variable domain, rest sourced from reference TRBV7-2 and TRBJ2-7, is GAGVSQSPSNKVTEKGKDVELRCDPISGHTALYWYRQSLGQGLEFLIYFQGNSAPDKSGLPSDRFSAERTGGSVSTLTIQRTQQEDSAVYLCASSLGRLSSYEQYFGPGTRLTVT.

CDR3 nucleotides: TGTGCCAGCAGCGTAGCTACGGGTGGAATGACAAGGGAGGAGACCCAGTACTTC. It yields the protein CASSVATGGMTREETQYF. V usage is TRBV9 and J usage is TRBJ2-5; maybe TRBD2 (5 bases). The V end lost 0 bases, the J end lost 5 bases, and 23 bases lay between the germline ends. The germline V gene encodes CDR1 SGDLS and CDR2 YYNGEE. The length of the CDR3 is 18 residues. Full variable domain (outside the CDR3, taken from reference TRBV9 and TRBJ2-5): DSGVTQTPKHLITATGQRVTLRCSPRSGDLSVYWYQQSLDQGLQFLIQYYNGEERAKGNILERFSAQQFPDLHSELNLSSLELGDSALYFCASSVATGGMTREETQYFGPGTRLLVL.

The J gene is TRBJ2-3, the V gene TRBV11-3; D possibly corresponds to TRBD2 (6 bases). Trimming pared 4 bases from V and 5 bases from J, leaving 19 bases between. Germline V gene sequence: CDR1 SGHNT, CDR2 YENEEA. The length of the CDR3 is 16 residues. The CDR3 here is CASSSGLGLGGDTQYF. The CDR3 DNA is TGTGCCAGCAGCTCCGGGTTGGGACTCGGAGGAGATACGCAGTATTTT.

The chain carries TRBV6-1 and TRBJ1-3, with D hard to call. This CDR3 spans 18 amino acids. The V end lost 0 bases, the J end lost 2 bases, and 17 bases lay between the germline ends. Germline lookup yields CDR1 MNHNS and CDR2 SASEGT. The CDR3 spells CASSEALQLSAPGNTIYF. Here the CDR3 DNA reads TGTGCCAGCAGTGAAGCGCTTCAACTCTCTGCACCTGGAAACACCATATATTTT.